This note documents a single TCR beta chain sequence. The source of the sample is a study of T cells in Graves' hyperthyroidism and ophthalmopathy. Study summary: Sampling of peripheral blood happened at initial diagnosis, prior to any treatment.

Amplified regions were TCR beta CDR3 sequences from RNA transcripts. When the TCR CDR3 underwent first-round RT-PCR, the HTBI primer set was used. TCRdb passed the multiplex PCR reads through MiXCR, listing each CDR3 protein once. The sample has about 340,000 distinct CDR3 sequences, roughly 18% seen once. Deletions cut 6 bases from V and 0 bases from J, with 26 bases between. The CDR3 loop spans 19 amino acids. The germline gives CDR1 DFQATT, CDR2 SNEGSKA (reference sequence). The chain combines TRBV20-1 with TRBJ2-2; either TRBD1 or TRBD2 may supply D (5 bases each). The sequence was obtained from a woman between 50 and 59 years old with Graves' hyperthyroidism. Sequencing input: blood. The DNA for the CDR3 is TGCAGTGCCGAGGGGTGGGTAGGGTCGGATGACCCGAACACCGGGGAGCTGTTTTTT. Translation: CSAEGWVGSDDPNTGELFF.